One sample yielded the 32 T cell receptor beta chains listed below, sequenced in a study of T cells in Graves' hyperthyroidism and ophthalmopathy. From RNA transcripts, TCR beta CDR3 regions were amplified. HTBI primers were used for first-round RT-PCR of the TCR CDR3. TCRdb analysed the multiplex PCR reads with MiXCR anew, one entry per CDR3 protein. This table holds some 530,000 distinct CDR3 sequences, approximately 23% found once. The sample consisted of blood. These receptors all come from a woman in her sixties or seventies with Graves' ophthalmopathy.

The V call is TRBV5-1, the J call TRBJ2-5, with D possibly TRBD1 on 6 matching bases. There are 14 residues in the CDR3. V lost 5 bases to trimming and J lost 1 base, with 12 bases between them. Germline values: CDR1 SGHRS, CDR2 YFSETQ. CDR3 sequence: CASSTGNGQETQYF. The CDR3 nucleotides read TGCGCCAGCAGTACAGGGAATGGCCAAGAGACCCAGTACTTC.

This clonotype was picked up a small number of times. The V and J genes are TRBV30 and TRBJ1-2; TRBD1 is a possible D gene (5 bases). Germline V gives CDR1 GTSNPN, CDR2 SVGIG (reference sequence). The V and J ends lost 5 bases and 10 bases respectively, with 14 bases between them. The CDR3 covers 11 residues. CDR3 DNA: TGTGCCTGGGGGGCAGGGACGGACTACACCTTC. It encodes CAWGAGTDYTF.

This clonotype occurred many times. The chain recombines TRBV30 with TRBJ2-1; 8 nucleotides line up with TRBD2. The CDR3 sequence is 16 residues long. Germline V gene lookup returns CDR1 GTSNPN and CDR2 SVGIG (reference sequence). J was trimmed by 0 bases and V by 7 bases; bases with no gene match: 11. The CDR3 sequence: CASRTSSESSYNEQFF. CDR3 nucleotides: TGTGCCTCCCGGACTAGCTCCGAGAGCTCCTACAATGAGCAGTTCTTC.

This clonotype was found a few times. The V and J genes are TRBV29-1 and TRBJ1-2, with TRBD1 matching over 12 bases. V shed 7 bases and J 4 bases; nucleotides not matched to a gene: 7. Germline lookup yields CDR1 SQVTM and CDR2 ANQGSEA. The CDR3 loop spans 14 amino acids. The CDR3: CSAGGQGASYGYTF. CDR3 in DNA: TGCAGCGCTGGGGGACAGGGGGCTTCCTATGGCTACACCTTC.

This clonotype was observed a few times. The chain carries TRBV18 and TRBJ2-5; tentatively, D is TRBD1 (7 bases). Trimming took off 2 bases at V and 5 bases at J, with 12 bases between the two ends. Germline V CDR1 and CDR2: KGHSH, LQKENI. The CDR3 has 14 residues. This CDR3 reads CASSPSTGRETQYF. CDR3 DNA: TGTGCCAGCTCACCATCGACAGGGAGGGAGACCCAGTACTTC.

This chain joins TRBV6-2 or TRBV6-3 and TRBJ2-7; 7 bases fit TRBD2. The CDR3 is made up of 15 amino acids. Trimming removed 4 bases from V and 4 bases from J; junction bases left unmatched: 10. CDR1 and CDR2 from the germline V gene are MNHEY and SVGEGT. The CDR3 spells CASSCLTGLSYEQYF. The CDR3 coding sequence is TGTGCCAGCAGTTGCTTAACGGGACTAAGTTACGAGCAGTACTTC.

The chain recombines TRBV15 with TRBJ2-7; perhaps D is TRBD1 or TRBD2 (5 bases each). Germline CDR1 LNHNV, CDR2 YYDKDF (reference sequence). The CDR3 is 15 residues long. Trimming took off 0 bases at V and 4 bases at J, with 13 bases between the two ends. CDR3 in amino acids: CATSRDALAGYEQYF. CDR3 sequence (DNA): TGTGCCACCAGCAGAGATGCGCTAGCAGGGTACGAGCAGTACTTC.

This clonotype was seen a few times. The chain employs TRBV11-2 and TRBJ2-1, with D perhaps given as TRBD1 or TRBD2 (5 bases each). Germline assignment: CDR1 SGHAT and CDR2 FQNNGV. The CDR3 totals 15 residues. V lost 1 base to trimming and J lost 7 bases, with 14 bases between them. The chain's CDR3 is CASSLGGMKNNEQFF. The CDR3 DNA is TGTGCCAGCAGCTTAGGGGGGATGAAAAATAATGAGCAGTTCTTC.

V gene TRBV11-1 combines with J gene TRBJ2-3; a weak D match, TRBD2 (5 bases). The CDR3 is made up of 14 amino acids. Germline CDR1 is SGHAT and CDR2 is FQDESV (reference sequence). V was pared by 0 bases and J by 5 bases, with 9 bases between. The CDR3 DNA follows: TGTGCCAGCAGCTTAGCGGGAGCCCTAGATACGCAGTATTTT. Encoded protein: CASSLAGALDTQYF. The entire variable domain, with the rest obtained from reference TRBV11-1 and TRBJ2-3, is as follows: EAEVAQSPRYKITEKSQAVAFWCDPISGHATLYWYRQILGQGPELLVQFQDESVVDDSQLPKDRFSAERLKGVDSTLKIQPAELGDSAMYLCASSLAGALDTQYFGPGTRLTVL.

In its sample, this clonotype was seen a few times. The V and J genes are TRBV6-1 and TRBJ1-6; D is uncertain. V gave up 0 bases and J gave up 7 bases, with 7 bases separating them. CDR3 length: 14 amino acids. Germline V gives CDR1 MNHNS, CDR2 SASEGT. The DNA for the CDR3 is TGTGCCAGCAGTGAAGCCGATCTGAATTCACCCCTCCACTTT. It yields the protein CASSEADLNSPLHF.

This clonotype has only a few counts. The V and J genes are TRBV27 and TRBJ2-3, with 9 positions matching TRBD2. CDR1 MNHEY and CDR2 SMNVEV come from the germline V gene (reference sequence). V dropped 4 bases and J dropped 0; count of bases not matched to a gene: 14. The CDR3 has 19 amino acids. The CDR3 bases are TGTGCCAGCAGTTCCAATCTACCCCTTCTAGCGGGAAGCACAGATACGCAGTATTTT. Its translation is CASSSNLPLLAGSTDTQYF.

This clonotype was detected a few times. The CDR3 sequence is CASSQVRLPRWEYF. DNA of the CDR3: TGCGCCAGCAGCCAAGTTAGACTACCCAGGTGGGAGTACTTC. J is TRBJ2-5 and V is TRBV4-1, with D possibly matching TRBD2 (5 bases). From germline, CDR1 is MGHRA and CDR2 YSYEKL. The CDR3 covers 14 residues. V shed 1 base and J shed 12 bases, with 18 bases lying between them.

The chain has TRBV7-2 and TRBJ2-7; TRBD1 agrees at 9 bases. Germline loops: CDR1 SGHTA, CDR2 FQGNSA. V dropped 1 base and J dropped 5; count of bases not matched to a gene: 6. This CDR3 has 15 residues. The CDR3 region has the DNA TGTGCCAGCAGCTTAGACAGGGGGCGCACCCACGAGCAGTACTTC. Protein: CASSLDRGRTHEQYF. Complete variable domain (other parts from reference TRBV7-2 and TRBJ2-7): GAGVSQSPSNKVTEKGKDVELRCDPISGHTALYWYRQSLGQGLEFLIYFQGNSAPDKSGLPSDRFSAERTGGSVSTLTIQRTQQEDSAVYLCASSLDRGRTHEQYFGPGTRLTVT.

This clonotype was seen more than once but under ten times. V is TRBV11-3 and J is TRBJ2-1; 8 nucleotides line up with TRBD2. This CDR3 region has 16 residues. V was pared by 5 bases and J by 4 bases, with 10 bases of the junction left unmatched. The germline gives CDR1 SGHNT, CDR2 YENEEA. Here the CDR3 reads CASSGKAGASYNEQFF. The CDR3, as DNA: TGTGCCAGCAGCGGCAAAGCGGGAGCATCATACAATGAGCAGTTCTTC.

This clonotype has a handful of counts. The chain couples TRBV25-1 to TRBJ2-1, with 10 positions matching TRBD1. This CDR3 region has 14 residues. Losses at the gene ends were 7 bases for V and 9 bases for J; bases not matched to a gene: 9. Germline CDR1 MGHDK, CDR2 SYGVNS. The CDR3 DNA reads as TGTGCCAGCACGCTCGGGACAGGGGTTAGTGAGCAGTTCTTC. The encoded protein is CASTLGTGVSEQFF.

This clonotype was recorded a few times. This rearrangement joins TRBV20-1 to TRBJ1-1, with 7 bases aligning to TRBD1. CDR3 length: 15 amino acids. CDR1 and CDR2 (germline): DFQATT, SNEGSKA (reference sequence). After removal of 1 base from V and 0 bases from J, the junction contained 5 bases not matched to a gene. The CDR3 protein is CSARGQGFMNTEAFF. As DNA, the CDR3 is TGCAGTGCTAGAGGACAGGGCTTTATGAACACTGAAGCTTTCTTT.

The chain combines TRBV29-1 with TRBJ2-1; 8 nucleotides agree with TRBD2. V lost 0 bases to trimming and J lost 4 bases; unmatched junction nucleotides: 11. Looked up from germline, CDR1 is SQVTM and CDR2 is ANQGSEA. This CDR3 region has 17 residues. Here the CDR3 DNA reads TGCAGCGTTGAAGAAGCGCCGGGCACGGGGGGGTACAATGAGCAGTTCTTC. Translating it yields CSVEEAPGTGGYNEQFF.

This chain uses TRBV11-2 with TRBJ1-4, with D tentatively TRBD1 (5 bases). The CDR3 is made up of 15 amino acids. The V gene's germline CDR1 is SGHAT and CDR2 FQNNGV. Trimming removed 1 base from V and 6 bases from J, with 12 bases in between. DNA for the CDR3: TGTGCCAGCAGCTTAGCCACAGGCCGGTATGAAAAACTGTTTTTT. Residues: CASSLATGRYEKLFF.

This clonotype has more than one count but fewer than ten. The chain joins TRBV20-1 to TRBJ1-2; perhaps TRBD1 as D (6 bases). Trimming stripped 6 bases from V and 8 bases from J, with 10 bases between. This CDR3 has 10 amino acids. From germline, CDR1 is DFQATT and CDR2 SNEGSKA (reference sequence). The CDR3 sequence: CSASGVGYTF. The DNA of the CDR3 is TGCAGTGCCTCAGGGGTGGGCTACACCTTC.

This clonotype was counted only a few times. The rearrangement uses TRBV20-1 and TRBJ2-5; TRBD2 agrees at 8 bases. Germline CDR1 DFQATT, CDR2 SNEGSKA (reference sequence). V dropped 3 bases and J dropped 2; count of bases not matched to a gene: 5. The CDR3 runs 14 residues. In DNA, the CDR3 is TGCAGTGCTAGGGACACTAGCGGACAAGAGACCCAGTACTTC. This sequence encodes CSARDTSGQETQYF.

J is TRBJ1-4 and V is TRBV5-1; 8 bases are shared with TRBD1. Germline V gives CDR1 SGHRS, CDR2 YFSETQ. The ends lost 2 bases at V and 3 bases at J; junction bases unmatched: 9. CDR3 length: 17 residues. The CDR3 spells CASSFGAGGAANEKLFF. The CDR3 DNA follows: TGCGCCAGCAGCTTCGGGGCAGGGGGCGCGGCTAATGAAAAACTGTTTTTT.

This clonotype was recorded at least ten times. The chain employs TRBV27 and TRBJ2-1, with a tentative D call TRBD2 (5 bases). The CDR3 contains 15 residues. The V and J ends lost 6 bases and 4 bases respectively, with 16 bases between them. CDR1 is MNHEY and CDR2 is SMNVEV in the germline V gene (reference sequence). The CDR3 nucleotides are TGTGCCAGCAGCACGAATCGACTATTGTACAATGAGCAGTTCTTC. This sequence encodes CASSTNRLLYNEQFF.

This clonotype occurred many times. The chain couples TRBV28 to TRBJ2-3; TRBD2 matches at 7 bases. V trimming: 0 bases; J trimming: 2 bases; junction bases outside the gene matches: 5. CDR1 is MDHEN and CDR2 is SYDVKM in the germline V gene. This CDR3 has 16 amino acids. The CDR3 DNA follows: TGTGCCAGCAGTTTATGGGGCGGGAGAATCACAGATACGCAGTATTTT. It is translated as CASSLWGGRITDTQYF.

V and J are TRBV19 and TRBJ2-1; the D gene could be TRBD1 or TRBD2 (6 bases each). CDR1 and CDR2 from the germline V gene are LNHDA and SQIVND (reference sequence). The CDR3 totals 16 residues. Trimming took off 3 bases at V and 2 bases at J, with 14 bases between the two ends. CDR3 DNA sequence: TGTGCCAGTAGTATGAGGGGGGTTTGGCCCTACAATGAGCAGTTCTTC. As protein: CASSMRGVWPYNEQFF.

In this sample, this clonotype turned up a few times. Since a much larger clone is just one base distant, this may be a read error. The J gene is TRBJ2-1, the V gene TRBV11-2; D unresolved. The CDR3 loop spans 11 amino acids. Germline CDR1 and CDR2: SGHAT and FQNNGV. V lost 1 base and J lost 8, with 3 bases in between. CDR3 residues: CASSLVHEQFF. CDR3 nucleotide sequence: TGTGCCAGCAGCTTAGTTCATGAGCAGTTCTTC.

This clonotype was seen at least ten times. The chain carries TRBV20-1 and TRBJ1-1, with D tentatively TRBD1 (6 bases). The CDR3 sequence is 12 residues long. Looked up from germline, CDR1 is DFQATT and CDR2 is SNEGSKA (reference sequence). V was trimmed by 1 base and J by 8 bases, leaving 11 bases between them. In nucleotides, the CDR3 is TGCAGTGCTAGAGCTACAGGGCTCGAAGCTTTCTTT. Residues: CSARATGLEAFF.

J is TRBJ2-1 and V is TRBV7-2; TRBD2 matches 10 bases. Germline CDR1 and CDR2: SGHTA and FQGNSA. The CDR3 runs 13 residues. Trimming removed 1 base from V and 11 bases from J; junction bases left unmatched: 2. CDR3 sequence: CASSLEREGQQFF. The CDR3 region has the DNA TGTGCCAGCAGCTTAGAGCGGGAGGGCCAGCAGTTCTTC.

In this sample, this clonotype turned up a few times. It may be a read error: a sequence one base away is much more abundant. The chain links TRBV28 to TRBJ2-1, with TRBD2 as a possible D gene (6 bases). Germline assignment: CDR1 MDHEN and CDR2 SYDVKM. The CDR3 length is 13 residues. CDR3 nucleotides: TGTGCCAGCAGGCGGGGAACCTACAGTGAGCAGTTCTTC. Its translation: CASRRGTYSEQFF.

This clonotype occurred a few times. This chain uses TRBV6-2 or TRBV6-3 with TRBJ1-5; D is possibly TRBD1 (5 bases). V was cut by 7 bases and J by 0 bases, with 16 bases left in between. Germline V lookup: CDR1 MNHEY, CDR2 SVGEGT. The CDR3 is 16 amino acids. The CDR3 loop reads CASTTDKRVSNQPQHF. Written as DNA, the CDR3 is TGTGCCAGCACCACGGACAAGCGAGTTAGCAATCAGCCCCAGCATTTT.

V is TRBV13 and J is TRBJ1-5; maybe TRBD1 (5 bases). Between the trimmed V and J ends, which lost 5 bases and 11 bases, there was a span of 13 bases. Per germline, CDR1 PRHDT and CDR2 FYEKMQ (reference sequence). This CDR3 comprises 12 residues. CDR3 sequence reads: CASSTKGRSQHF. CDR3 coding DNA: TGTGCCAGCAGCACCAAGGGGAGGTCCCAGCATTTT.

The table lists this clonotype with a few counts. The V and J genes are TRBV7-2 and TRBJ1-1, with D hard to call. V was clipped by 6 bases and J by 0 bases, with 17 bases between them. The CDR3 spans 16 residues. The germline V gene has CDR1 SGHTA and CDR2 FQGNSA. CDR3 sequence: CASSPEGRGMNTEAFF. The CDR3 bases are TGTGCCAGCAGTCCGGAGGGTCGTGGGATGAACACTGAAGCTTTCTTT.

This chain connects TRBV7-9 to TRBJ2-3; unclear D gene. Germline loops: CDR1 SEHNR, CDR2 FQNEAQ (reference sequence). The CDR3 consists of 14 residues. V gave up 3 bases and J gave up 3 bases, with 10 bases separating them. The chain's CDR3 is CASSFYDSTDTQYF. Here the CDR3 DNA reads TGTGCCAGCAGCTTTTATGACTCAACAGATACGCAGTATTTT. The full variable domain, in which reference TRBV7-9 and TRBJ2-3 provide the parts outside the CDR3, is DTGVSQNPRHKITKRGQNVTFRCDPISEHNRLYWYRQTLGQGPEFLTYFQNEAQLEKSRLLSDRFSAERPKGSFSTLEIQRTEQGDSAMYLCASSFYDSTDTQYFGPGTRLTVL.